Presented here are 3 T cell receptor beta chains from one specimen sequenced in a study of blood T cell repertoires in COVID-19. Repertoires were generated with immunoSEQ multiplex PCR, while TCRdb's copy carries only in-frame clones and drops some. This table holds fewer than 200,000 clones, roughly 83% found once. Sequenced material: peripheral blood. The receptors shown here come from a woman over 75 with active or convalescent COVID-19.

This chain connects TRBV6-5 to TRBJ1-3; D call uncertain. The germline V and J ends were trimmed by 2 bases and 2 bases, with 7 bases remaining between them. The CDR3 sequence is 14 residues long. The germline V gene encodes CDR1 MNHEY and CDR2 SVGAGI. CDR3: CASSYDNTGNTIYF. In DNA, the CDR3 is TGTGCCAGCAGTTACGACAATACTGGAAACACCATATATTTT.

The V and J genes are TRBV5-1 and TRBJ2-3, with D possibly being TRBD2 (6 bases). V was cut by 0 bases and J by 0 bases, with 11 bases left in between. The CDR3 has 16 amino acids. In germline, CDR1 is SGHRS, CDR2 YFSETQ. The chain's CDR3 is CASSLVRDSSTDTQYF. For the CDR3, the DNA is TGCGCCAGCAGCTTGGTCCGGGACTCAAGCACAGATACGCAGTATTTT.

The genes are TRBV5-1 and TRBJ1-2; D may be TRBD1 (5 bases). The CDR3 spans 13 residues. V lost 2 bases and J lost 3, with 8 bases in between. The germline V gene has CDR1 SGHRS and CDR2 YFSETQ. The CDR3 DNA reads TGCGCCAGCAGCTTCGGACACGACTATGGCTACACCTTC. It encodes CASSFGHDYGYTF.